These 13 T cell receptor beta chains were sequenced from one sample in a study of blood T cell repertoires in COVID-19. The repertoire was sequenced with immunoSEQ multiplex PCR; TCRdb's copy has only in-frame clones and lacks some. The sample carries around 260,000 clones, 75% to 90% recorded once. The material sequenced was PBMCs or T cells enriched from blood (not recorded which). These receptors were taken from a woman under 40 who had recovered from COVID-19.

The chain has TRBV10-3 and TRBJ1-5; TRBD1 might be the D (6 bases). Deletions cut 8 bases from V and 4 bases from J, with 15 bases between. The CDR3 length is 14 residues. Looked up from germline, CDR1 is ENHRY and CDR2 is SYGVKD. CDR3: CAIGSQGTNQPQHF. Here the CDR3 DNA reads TGTGCCATCGGGTCCCAGGGGACGAATCAGCCCCAGCATTTT.

The V call is TRBV13, the J call TRBJ1-2; the match to TRBD1 covers 9 bases. CDR1 is PRHDT, CDR2 FYEKMQ, per germline (reference sequence). The CDR3 is 14 residues long. The V segment lost 5 bases and the J segment 8 bases; nucleotides outside the gene matches: 9. The CDR3 region is CASSSTGGVRGYTF. As DNA, the CDR3 is TGTGCCAGCAGCAGCACAGGGGGCGTTAGGGGCTACACCTTC. The whole variable domain, filled in from reference TRBV13 and TRBJ1-2, reads AAGVIQSPRHLIKEKRETATLKCYPIPRHDTVYWYQQGPGQDPQFLISFYEKMQSDKGSIPDRFSAQQFSDYHSELNMSSLELGDSALYFCASSSTGGVRGYTFGSGTRLTVV.

This clone was recorded many times. V is TRBV28 and J is TRBJ2-2; the match to TRBD2 covers 8 bases. J lost 6 bases, V lost 5 bases, and 20 bases had no gene match. This CDR3 is 19 amino acids long. Germline assignment: CDR1 MDHEN and CDR2 SYDVKM. This CDR3 is CASSPGGFGRAKSAGELFF. The CDR3 bases are TGTGCCAGCAGTCCGGGGGGGTTTGGACGGGCGAAGTCGGCCGGGGAGCTGTTTTTT.

The chain links TRBV7-9 to TRBJ2-1; tentatively, D is TRBD2 (5 bases). With 0 bases removed from V and 7 bases from J, the gap between germline ends came to 19 bases. CDR1 and CDR2 (germline): SEHNR, FQNEAQ (reference sequence). The CDR3 extends over 17 amino acids. The CDR3 spells CASSLALSLAMGNEQFF. CDR3 in DNA: TGTGCCAGCAGCTTAGCGCTTAGCCTAGCCATGGGTAATGAGCAGTTCTTC.

The rearrangement uses TRBV5-3 and TRBJ1-4, with unresolved D. TRBV5-3 is marked as an open reading frame, function uncertain. V was shortened by 3 bases and J by 2 bases, with 8 bases between the two germline ends. This CDR3 contains 14 residues. Here the CDR3 reads CARSSTGTNEKLFF. DNA for the CDR3: TGTGCCAGAAGCTCAACCGGGACTAATGAAAAACTGTTTTTT.

The rearrangement joins TRBV10-3 to TRBJ1-2, with D perhaps matching TRBD1 (5 bases). Germline loops: CDR1 ENHRY, CDR2 SYGVKD. This CDR3 has 14 residues. With 7 bases removed from V and 1 base from J, the gap between germline ends came to 13 bases. CDR3 amino acids: CAINQGADNYGYTF. As DNA, the CDR3 is TGTGCCATCAACCAGGGCGCGGATAACTATGGCTACACCTTC.

This chain uses TRBV7-3 with TRBJ2-7; D possibly corresponds to TRBD2 (6 bases). Looked up from germline, CDR1 is SGHTA and CDR2 is FQGTGA. Trimming took off 5 bases at V and 6 bases at J, with 23 bases between the two ends. CDR3 length equals 16 residues. CDR3 in DNA: TGTGCCAGCAGCCAAGAGGTGGGGGGTAACCCTCGCGAGCAGTACTTC. This sequence encodes CASSQEVGGNPREQYF.

The gene calls are TRBV10-3 and TRBJ1-2, with 12 bases aligning to TRBD1. The CDR3 has 14 amino acids. Per the germline V gene, CDR1 is ENHRY and CDR2 is SYGVKD. J lost 4 bases, V lost 10 bases, and 7 bases had no gene match. The CDR3 reads CATTGTGGAYGYTF. For the CDR3, the DNA is TGTGCCACCACCGGGACAGGGGGCGCCTATGGCTACACCTTC.

The chain couples TRBV2 to TRBJ1-4; D not certain. CDR1 SNHLY and CDR2 FYNNEI come from the germline V gene. CDR3 length equals 14 residues. Between the trimmed V and J ends, which lost 4 bases and 4 bases, there was a span of 10 bases. CDR3 region: CASSAWQVNEKLFF. CDR3 nucleotides: TGTGCCAGCAGTGCCTGGCAGGTTAATGAAAAACTGTTTTTT.

The chain combines TRBV13 with TRBJ2-1, with 7 bases lining up with TRBD2. V dropped 5 bases and J dropped 8; count of bases not matched to a gene: 6. CDR3 length: 13 amino acids. Germline V gene lookup returns CDR1 PRHDT and CDR2 FYEKMQ (reference sequence). The CDR3 region has the DNA TGTGCCAGCAGCCTAGCGGCGGGACATGAGCAGTTCTTC. Its translation: CASSLAAGHEQFF.

This chain connects TRBV29-1 to TRBJ1-4, with D unclear. The CDR3 length is 12 residues. The V end lost 4 bases, the J end lost 5 bases, and 8 bases lay between the germline ends. The germline V gene has CDR1 SQVTM and CDR2 ANQGSEA. CDR3 loop: CSVVTGNEKLFF. The CDR3 DNA follows: TGCAGCGTTGTAACGGGGAATGAAAAACTGTTTTTT. Looking up the rest from reference TRBV29-1 and TRBJ1-4 gives the full variable domain: SAVISQKPSRDICQRGTSLTIQCQVDSQVTMMFWYRQQPGQSLTLIATANQGSEATYESGFVIDKFPISRPNLTFSTLTVSNMSPEDSSIYLCSVVTGNEKLFFGSGTQLSVL.

This rearrangement joins TRBV3-1 (or the pseudogene TRBV3-2) to TRBJ2-2; the D is unclear. Deletions cut 3 bases from V and 2 bases from J, with 7 bases between. There are 14 residues in the CDR3. The germline V gene encodes CDR1 LGHDT and CDR2 YNNKEL (reference sequence). The CDR3 coding sequence is TGTGCCAGCAGCCAGTTGTCAAACACCGGGGAGCTGTTTTTT. Translated: CASSQLSNTGELFF.

The chain employs TRBV6-5 and TRBJ2-7; the match to TRBD1 covers 9 bases. Germline CDR1 is MNHEY and CDR2 is SVGAGI. The length of the CDR3 is 15 residues. J gave up 4 bases and V 8 bases, and 12 bases lay outside the gene matches. CDR3 region: CASRRDGTGPYEQYF. Written as DNA, the CDR3 is TGTGCCAGCCGAAGGGACGGGACAGGGCCGTACGAGCAGTACTTC.